These 18 T cell receptor beta chains were sequenced from one sample in a study of cytomegalovirus exposure and HLA in healthy donors. Both 60 Vbeta primers and 13 Jbeta primers went into the PCR. The table came from immunoSEQ multiplex PCR; TCRdb's copy has only in-frame clones and leaves some out. This sample carries around 100,000 clones, roughly 80% of them seen once, and the ten largest clones take roughly 5.9%. The sequenced sample was PBMCs. These receptors all stem from a woman younger than 45 in good health and CMV-seropositive.

The V and J genes are TRBV30 and TRBJ1-2, with TRBD1 as a possible D gene (6 bases). The germline CDR1 and CDR2 sequences are GTSNPN and SVGIG (reference sequence). The length of the CDR3 is 14 residues. Between the trimmed V and J ends, which lost 0 bases and 5 bases, there was a span of 13 bases. DNA of the CDR3: TGTGCCTGGAGTGTACAACAGGGAAATTATGGCTACACCTTC. Its translation is CAWSVQQGNYGYTF.

The table lists this clone with a count of one. This chain connects TRBV2 to TRBJ1-2; 8 bases match TRBD1. Germline CDR1 SNHLY, CDR2 FYNNEI. The V gene end was trimmed by 3 bases and the J gene end by 7 bases; junction bases not matched to a gene: 7. This CDR3 is 14 amino acids long. CDR3 loop: CASSDGQGARGYTF. CDR3 DNA sequence: TGTGCCAGCAGTGATGGGCAGGGGGCTCGTGGCTACACCTTC.

In its sample, this clone was seen a few times. V is TRBV5-8 and J is TRBJ2-1; D is perhaps TRBD2 (6 bases). V was shortened by 0 bases and J by 0 bases, with 10 bases between the two germline ends. The CDR3 loop spans 16 amino acids. Germline CDR1 is SGHTS and CDR2 is YDEGEE. The CDR3 here is CASSLDWGGSYNEQFF. The DNA of the CDR3 is TGTGCCAGCAGCTTGGATTGGGGAGGCTCCTACAATGAGCAGTTCTTC.

This clone was counted only a few times. CDR3 in amino acids: CASSYTDTQYF. The DNA of the CDR3 is TGTGCCAGCAGTTACACAGATACGCAGTATTTT. The chain couples TRBV2 to TRBJ2-3; unclear D gene. The germline V gene encodes CDR1 SNHLY and CDR2 FYNNEI. The CDR3 consists of 11 residues. Trimming removed 5 bases from V and 2 bases from J, with 2 bases in between.

J is TRBJ1-2 and V is TRBV5-5; possible D gene TRBD1, 5 bases. The CDR3 length is 14 residues. V was clipped by 1 base and J by 5 bases, with 12 bases between them. CDR1 is SGHKS and CDR2 is YYEKEE in the germline V gene (reference sequence). The CDR3 DNA reads as TGTGCCAGCAGCTTGTCCAGGGAATCTTATGGCTACACCTTC. Translated: CASSLSRESYGYTF. The full variable domain, in which reference TRBV5-5 and TRBJ1-2 provide the parts outside the CDR3, is DAGVTQSPTHLIKTRGQQVTLRCSPISGHKSVSWYQQVLGQGPQFIFQYYEKEERGRGNFPDRFSARQFPNYSSELNVNALLLGDSALYLCASSLSRESYGYTFGSGTRLTVV.

The V gene is TRBV30, the J gene TRBJ1-2; 7 bases line up with TRBD1. This CDR3 contains 12 residues. Trimming cost V 4 bases and J 8 bases; bases outside gene matches: 7. Germline values: CDR1 GTSNPN, CDR2 SVGIG (reference sequence). The CDR3, as DNA: TGTGCCTGGACCGAGACAGGGAGAGGCTACACCTTC. It yields the protein CAWTETGRGYTF.

A remark on this clone: The junction departs from germline at one end; a sequencing error may be responsible. J is TRBJ2-7 and V is TRBV5-6; 8 bases align to TRBD2. Germline V gives CDR1 SGHDT, CDR2 YYEEEE. The CDR3 covers 16 residues. The CDR3 spells CASSLIVPAGAPGVHF. CDR3 in DNA: TGTGCCAGCAGCTTAATTGTTCCAGCGGGGGCCCCTGGTGTGCACTTC.

J is TRBJ2-2 and V is TRBV9; 11 bases are shared with TRBD2. The CDR3 sequence is 15 residues long. Germline values: CDR1 SGDLS, CDR2 YYNGEE. V was clipped by 2 bases and J by 7 bases; unmatched bases: 4. The CDR3: CASSVTSGIIGELFF. The CDR3 DNA reads TGTGCCAGCAGCGTGACTAGCGGGATTATCGGGGAGCTGTTTTTT.

This clone came up once. The V and J genes are TRBV2 and TRBJ2-7, with 7 positions matching TRBD1. The V gene end was trimmed by 7 bases and the J gene end by 5 bases; junction bases not matched to a gene: 8. Germline loops: CDR1 SNHLY, CDR2 FYNNEI. This CDR3 comprises 13 residues. The CDR3 loop reads CASIRQGNDEQYF. CDR3 bases: TGTGCCAGCATAAGACAGGGAAACGACGAGCAGTACTTC.

This clone was counted between two and nine times. The gene calls are TRBV5-1 and TRBJ2-5; perhaps TRBD1 as D (6 bases). The CDR3 length is 14 residues. The ends were cut back, 0 bases at V and 11 bases at J, with 17 bases in the middle. Per germline, CDR1 SGHRS and CDR2 YFSETQ. The chain's CDR3 is CASSLAVELGAQYF. For the CDR3, the DNA is TGCGCCAGCAGCTTGGCCGTAGAATTGGGGGCGCAGTACTTC.

This clone has a single count. The rearrangement joins TRBV27 to TRBJ2-7, with D possibly TRBD1 on 5 matching bases. The germline V gene has CDR1 MNHEY and CDR2 SMNVEV (reference sequence). The CDR3 extends over 17 amino acids. V was trimmed by 4 bases and J by 0 bases, leaving 19 bases between them. CDR3 residues: CASSSSSQGRYSYEQYF. Here the CDR3 DNA reads TGTGCCAGCAGTTCTTCTTCCCAGGGCCGATACTCCTACGAGCAGTACTTC.

The chain links TRBV15 to TRBJ2-2; D is uncertain. The length of the CDR3 is 15 residues. V was shortened by 1 base and J by 5 bases, with 11 bases between the two germline ends. CDR1 and CDR2 from the germline V gene are LNHNV and YYDKDF (reference sequence). The CDR3 DNA is TGTGCCACCAGCAGAGGAGGCTTGAGTACCGGGGAGCTGTTTTTT. It specifies CATSRGGLSTGELFF.

This clone was seen a handful of times. The junction departs from germline at one end; a sequencing error may be responsible. The chain uses TRBV7-7 and TRBJ2-5; no firm D call. This CDR3 is 13 amino acids long. Germline V lookup: CDR1 SSHAT, CDR2 FNYEAQ (reference sequence). CDR3 region: CASSLAARETQYF. The DNA of the CDR3 is TGTGCTAGCAGCTTAGCAGCACGAGAGACCCAGTACTTC.

The V gene is TRBV30, the J gene TRBJ1-2; 7 bases are shared with TRBD1. Germline CDR1 GTSNPN, CDR2 SVGIG (reference sequence). CDR3 length: 14 amino acids. Trimming took 5 bases from V and 0 from J; bases not matched to a gene: 6. The CDR3 protein is CAWGRDSSNYGYTF. CDR3 sequence (DNA): TGTGCCTGGGGCCGGGACAGTTCTAACTATGGCTACACCTTC.

V and J are TRBV9 and TRBJ2-3; 8 bases match TRBD1. This CDR3 has 17 residues. In germline, CDR1 is SGDLS, CDR2 YYNGEE. The ends lost 3 bases at V and 4 bases at J; junction bases unmatched: 13. The CDR3 spells CASSAPKGGTGADTQYF. CDR3 nucleotide sequence: TGTGCCAGCAGCGCCCCCAAGGGTGGGACAGGAGCAGATACGCAGTATTTT.

The genes are TRBV10-1 and TRBJ2-7, with 9 bases matching TRBD1. Germline trimming cut 8 bases from V and 4 bases from J; bases unmatched to any gene: 9. Germline V gene data show CDR1 as WNHNN and CDR2 as SYGVQD (reference sequence). The CDR3 runs 14 residues. The CDR3 DNA reads as TGCGCCAGCGCTCCGGGACAGGGATTATACGAGCAGTACTTC. Translating it yields CASAPGQGLYEQYF.

As concerns this clone: The same CDR3 can be traced to other DNA sequences in this sample. This chain links TRBV19 with TRBJ1-6; 7 bases align to TRBD1. The CDR3 is 13 amino acids. The V segment lost 6 bases and the J segment 7 bases; nucleotides outside the gene matches: 3. In germline, CDR1 is LNHDA, CDR2 SQIVND (reference sequence). The CDR3 spells CASRPRGNSPLHF. As DNA, the CDR3 is TGTGCCAGTAGGCCCAGGGGGAATTCACCCCTCCACTTT.

J is TRBJ1-5 and V is TRBV6-6; weak D call: TRBD1 (5 bases). This CDR3 is built from 14 residues. From germline, CDR1 is MNHNY and CDR2 SVGAGI (reference sequence). Between the trimmed V and J ends, which lost 1 base and 5 bases, there was a span of 9 bases. The CDR3 loop is CASSYWGGDQPQHF. CDR3 coding DNA: TGTGCCAGCAGTTACTGGGGCGGTGATCAGCCCCAGCATTTT.